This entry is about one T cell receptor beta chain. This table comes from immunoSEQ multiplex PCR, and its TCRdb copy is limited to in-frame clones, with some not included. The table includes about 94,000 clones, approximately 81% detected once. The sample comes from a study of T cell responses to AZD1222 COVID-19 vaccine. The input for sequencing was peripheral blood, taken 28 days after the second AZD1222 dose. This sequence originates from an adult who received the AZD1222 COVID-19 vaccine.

The CDR3 loop reads CASSYLNTGELFF. For the CDR3, the DNA is TGTGCCAGCAGTTACCTGAACACCGGGGAGCTGTTTTTT. The genes are TRBV27 and TRBJ2-2; no firm D call. This CDR3 has 13 residues. Germline V lookup: CDR1 MNHEY, CDR2 SMNVEV (reference sequence). Trimming cost V 4 bases and J 1 base, with 4 bases left between them.